This TCR beta chain came from a study of blood T cell repertoires in COVID-19. Background on the study: The United States, Italy and Spain supplied acute and convalescent COVID-19 samples. PBMCs, B-cell-depleted T cells, or T cells provided the cDNA or gDNA that made up the material.

V lost 1 base to trimming and J lost 9 bases; unmatched junction nucleotides: 5. In germline, CDR1 is SNHLY, CDR2 FYNNEI. This CDR3 has 13 residues. Repertoires were generated with immunoSEQ multiplex PCR, while TCRdb's copy carries only in-frame clones and drops some. The table has 200,000 to 250,000 clones, just under 85% seen once. The receptor was derived from an older woman with active or convalescent COVID-19. The material sequenced was peripheral blood. The chain joins TRBV2 to TRBJ1-1; 7 bases agree with TRBD1. The CDR3 bases are TGTGCCAGCAGTGAAGGGGACAGACTGAAAGCTTTCTTT. Translated: CASSEGDRLKAFF. The entire variable domain, with the rest obtained from reference TRBV2 and TRBJ1-1, is as follows: EPEVTQTPSHQVTQMGQEVILRCVPISNHLYFYWYRQILGQKVEFLVSFYNNEISEKSEIFDDQFSVERPDGSNFTLKIRSTKLEDSAMYFCASSEGDRLKAFFGQGTRLTVV.